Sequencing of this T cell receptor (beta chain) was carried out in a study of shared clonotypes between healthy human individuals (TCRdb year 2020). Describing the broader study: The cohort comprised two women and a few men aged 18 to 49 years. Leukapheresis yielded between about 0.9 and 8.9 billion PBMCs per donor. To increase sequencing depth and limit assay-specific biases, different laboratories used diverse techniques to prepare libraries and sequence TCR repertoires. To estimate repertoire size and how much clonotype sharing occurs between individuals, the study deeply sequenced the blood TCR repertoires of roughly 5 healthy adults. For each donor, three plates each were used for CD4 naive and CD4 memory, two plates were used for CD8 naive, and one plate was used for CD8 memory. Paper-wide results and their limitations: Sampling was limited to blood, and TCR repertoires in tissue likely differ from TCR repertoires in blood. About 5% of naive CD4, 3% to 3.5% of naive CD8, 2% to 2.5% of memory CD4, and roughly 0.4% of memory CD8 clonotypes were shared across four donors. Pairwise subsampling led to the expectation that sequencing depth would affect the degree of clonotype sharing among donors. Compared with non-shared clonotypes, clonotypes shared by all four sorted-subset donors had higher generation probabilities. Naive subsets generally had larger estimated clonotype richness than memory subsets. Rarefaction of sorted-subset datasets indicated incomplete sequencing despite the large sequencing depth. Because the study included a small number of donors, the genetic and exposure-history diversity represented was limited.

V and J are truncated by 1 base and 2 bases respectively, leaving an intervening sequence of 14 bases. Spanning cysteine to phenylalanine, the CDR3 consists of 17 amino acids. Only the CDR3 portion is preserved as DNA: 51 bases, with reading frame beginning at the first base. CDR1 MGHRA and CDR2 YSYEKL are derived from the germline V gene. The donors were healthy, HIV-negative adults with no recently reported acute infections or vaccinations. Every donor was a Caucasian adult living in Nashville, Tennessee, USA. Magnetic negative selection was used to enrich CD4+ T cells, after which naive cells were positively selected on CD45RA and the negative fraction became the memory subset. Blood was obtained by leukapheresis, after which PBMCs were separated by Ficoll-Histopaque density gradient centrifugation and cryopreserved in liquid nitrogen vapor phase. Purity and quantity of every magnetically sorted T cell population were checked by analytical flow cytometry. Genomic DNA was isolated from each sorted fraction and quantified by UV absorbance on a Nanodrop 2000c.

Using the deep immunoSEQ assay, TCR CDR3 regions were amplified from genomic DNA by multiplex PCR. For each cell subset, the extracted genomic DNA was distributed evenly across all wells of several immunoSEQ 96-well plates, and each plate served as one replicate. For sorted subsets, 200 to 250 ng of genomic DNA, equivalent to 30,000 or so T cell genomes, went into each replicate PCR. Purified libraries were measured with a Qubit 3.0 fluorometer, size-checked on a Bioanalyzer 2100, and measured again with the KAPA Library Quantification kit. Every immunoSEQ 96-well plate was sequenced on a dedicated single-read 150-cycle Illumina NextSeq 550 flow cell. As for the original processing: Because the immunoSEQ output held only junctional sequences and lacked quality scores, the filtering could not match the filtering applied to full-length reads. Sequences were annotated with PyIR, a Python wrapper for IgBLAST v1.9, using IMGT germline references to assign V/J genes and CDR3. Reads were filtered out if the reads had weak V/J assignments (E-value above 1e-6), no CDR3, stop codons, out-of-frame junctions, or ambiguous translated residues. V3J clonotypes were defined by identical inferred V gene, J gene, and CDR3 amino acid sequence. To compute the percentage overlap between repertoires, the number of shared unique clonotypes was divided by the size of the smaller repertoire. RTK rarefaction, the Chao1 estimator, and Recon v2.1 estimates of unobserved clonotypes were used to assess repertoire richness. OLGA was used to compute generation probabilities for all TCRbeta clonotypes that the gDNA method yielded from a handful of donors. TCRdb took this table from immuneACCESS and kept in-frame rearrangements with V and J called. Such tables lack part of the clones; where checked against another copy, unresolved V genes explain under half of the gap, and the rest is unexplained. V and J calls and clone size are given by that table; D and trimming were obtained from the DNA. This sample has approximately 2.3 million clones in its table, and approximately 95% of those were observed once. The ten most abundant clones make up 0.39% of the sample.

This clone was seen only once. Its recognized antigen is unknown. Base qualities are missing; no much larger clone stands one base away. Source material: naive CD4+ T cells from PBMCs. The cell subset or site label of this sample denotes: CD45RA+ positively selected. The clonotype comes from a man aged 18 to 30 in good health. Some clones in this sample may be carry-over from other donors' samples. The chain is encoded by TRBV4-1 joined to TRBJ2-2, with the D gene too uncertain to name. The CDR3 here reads CASSQGRLSRNTGELFF. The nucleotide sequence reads TGCGCCAGCAGCCAAGGACGGTTAAGTCGTAACACCGGGGAGCTGTTTTTT.